These 25 T cell receptor beta chains originate from one sample sequenced in a study of blood T cell repertoires in COVID-19. Profiled with immunoSEQ multiplex PCR; TCRdb holds only in-frame clones, not every one. The repertoire has approximately 96,000 clones, roughly 90% of them found once; the top ten carry about 1.7%. What was sequenced was peripheral blood. Source of these receptors: a man aged 55-75 years with acute or convalescent COVID-19.

The chain joins TRBV6-5 to TRBJ2-6; D gene unclear. V was shortened by 6 bases and J by 2 bases, with 8 bases between the two germline ends. CDR1 is MNHEY and CDR2 is SVGAGI in the germline V gene. The CDR3 loop spans 14 amino acids. The CDR3 reads CASSGGAGANVLTF. CDR3 DNA: TGTGCCAGCAGCGGCGGTGCTGGGGCCAACGTCCTGACTTTC.

The chain is built from TRBV9 and TRBJ2-1, with 8 bases identical to TRBD2. Trimming took 0 bases from V and 12 from J; bases not matched to a gene: 8. Germline-derived CDR1 and CDR2 are SGDLS and YYNGEE. The CDR3 totals 14 residues. The CDR3 coding sequence is TGTGCCAGCAGCGTAGAAACGGGAGCGGGGGTGCAGTTCTTC. Protein product: CASSVETGAGVQFF.

The J gene is TRBJ2-2, the V gene TRBV7-2, with D tentatively TRBD2 (6 bases). With 4 bases removed from V and 7 bases from J, the gap between germline ends came to 22 bases. Germline V gives CDR1 SGHTA, CDR2 FQGNSA. The CDR3 consists of 17 residues. The CDR3 loop reads CASSSPGGAGSGGELFF. The CDR3 DNA follows: TGTGCCAGCAGCTCCCCTGGAGGGGCAGGGTCGGGCGGGGAGCTGTTTTTT. Combining the CDR3 with reference TRBV7-2 and TRBJ2-2 gives the whole variable domain GAGVSQSPSNKVTEKGKDVELRCDPISGHTALYWYRQSLGQGLEFLIYFQGNSAPDKSGLPSDRFSAERTGGSVSTLTIQRTQQEDSAVYLCASSSPGGAGSGGELFFGEGSRLTVL.

The chain uses TRBV5-1 and TRBJ1-2, with 7 bases fitting TRBD1. V lost 5 bases, J lost 4 bases, and 8 bases stayed unmatched. In germline, CDR1 is SGHRS, CDR2 YFSETQ. CDR3 length equals 14 residues. CDR3 bases: TGCGCCAGCAGGACAGGGAGAGGGGTCTATGGCTACACCTTC. Translation gives CASRTGRGVYGYTF.

This clone turned up a few times. The chain employs TRBV29-1 and TRBJ2-1, with 10 bases identical to TRBD2. CDR1 and CDR2 from the germline V gene are SQVTM and ANQGSEA. This CDR3 comprises 15 residues. J was trimmed by 7 bases and V by 6 bases; bases with no gene match: 12. The DNA for the CDR3 is TGCAGCGTCGGTGAGCGGGAGGGAGGGGGGAATGAGCAGTTCTTC. Amino acids: CSVGEREGGGNEQFF.

Regarding this clone: Distinct nucleotide sequences in the sample also encode this CDR3. The chain recombines TRBV28 with TRBJ1-3, with TRBD1 matching 7 bases. With V trimmed by 6 bases and J by 2 bases, 4 bases remained unmatched. The CDR3 length is 14 residues. Per germline, CDR1 MDHEN and CDR2 SYDVKM. CDR3 protein: CASSSTGTGNTIYF. The CDR3 DNA is TGTGCCAGCAGCTCGACAGGGACTGGAAACACCATATATTTT.

Only one count was recorded for this clone. The chain uses TRBV6-5 and TRBJ1-6; D is unresolved. The CDR3 loop spans 13 amino acids. Germline CDR1 is MNHEY and CDR2 is SVGAGI. V was clipped by 7 bases and J by 7 bases, with 11 bases between them. The CDR3 DNA reads as TGTGCCAGCAAGGAACAGTTGAATTCACCCCTCCACTTT. It translates to CASKEQLNSPLHF.

The genes are TRBV5-1 and TRBJ1-1; D call uncertain. CDR1 is SGHRS, CDR2 YFSETQ, per germline. This CDR3 has 13 residues. Between the trimmed V and J ends, which lost 5 bases and 11 bases, there was a span of 19 bases. CDR3 DNA: TGCGCCAGCAGTTACGACGGGGTCCTAGGGGCTTTCTTT. Amino acid sequence: CASSYDGVLGAFF.

The chain has TRBV14 and TRBJ1-1; no firm D call. CDR3 length: 15 residues. V lost 0 bases, J lost 6 bases, and 14 bases lay in between. Germline lookup yields CDR1 SGHDN and CDR2 FVKESK. The CDR3 bases are TGTGCCAGCAGCCAAGATCTAACGGTGAGGCCTGAAGCTTTCTTT. Its translation: CASSQDLTVRPEAFF.

The chain couples TRBV5-1 to TRBJ1-6; TRBD1 matches at 7 bases. CDR3 size: 14 residues. Germline V gene sequence: CDR1 SGHRS, CDR2 YFSETQ. V shed 4 bases, J shed 6 bases, and the junction held 4 bases outside the gene matches. CDR3 region: CASSIGTANSPLHF. The CDR3, as DNA: TGCGCCAGCAGCATAGGGACAGCTAATTCACCCCTCCACTTT.

As DNA, the CDR3 is TGTGCCAGCAGCTTCTCCACCGCGGGACTAGCGGGAGGGTTGGATACGCAGTATTTT. Translation gives CASSFSTAGLAGGLDTQYF. The chain employs TRBV7-8 and TRBJ2-3, with 16 bases lining up with TRBD2. CDR1 and CDR2 from the germline V gene are SGHVS and FQNEAQ. The CDR3 sequence is 19 residues long. V dropped 3 bases and J dropped 6; count of bases not matched to a gene: 12.

Here the CDR3 reads CASSLPGTGVGNTIYF. In DNA form, the CDR3 reads TGCGCCAGCAGCTTGCCTGGGACAGGGGTTGGAAACACCATATATTTT. The V call is TRBV5-1, the J call TRBJ1-3; 10 bases fit TRBD1. Germline CDR1 reads SGHRS; CDR2 reads YFSETQ. The length of the CDR3 is 16 residues. Trimming took 1 base from V and 3 from J; bases not matched to a gene: 4.

Here the CDR3 DNA reads TGTGCCACCAGCAGGGGGACAGGGGGCAGAATCCACGAGCAGTACTTC. It is translated as CATSRGTGGRIHEQYF. The genes are TRBV15 and TRBJ2-7, with 12 bases aligning to TRBD1. Germline CDR1 reads LNHNV; CDR2 reads YYDKDF (reference sequence). The CDR3 covers 16 residues. The junction had 8 bases not matched to a gene; V was cut back by 3 bases and J by 5 bases.

The chain joins TRBV5-1 to TRBJ2-2, with D unclear. CDR3 length: 15 amino acids. Germline assignment: CDR1 SGHRS and CDR2 YFSETQ. The V end was cut by 1 base, the J end by 1 base, with 8 bases between. The CDR3 here is CASSLSNRNTGELFF. CDR3 sequence (DNA): TGCGCCAGCAGCTTGTCGAACAGGAACACCGGGGAGCTGTTTTTT. Together with reference TRBV5-1 and TRBJ2-2, the CDR3 gives the full variable domain: KAGVTQTPRYLIKTRGQQVTLSCSPISGHRSVSWYQQTPGQGLQFLFEYFSETQRNKGNFPGRFSGRQFSNSRSEMNVSTLELGDSALYLCASSLSNRNTGELFFGEGSRLTVL.

V gene TRBV7-9 combines with J gene TRBJ2-1; D possibly corresponds to TRBD2 (6 bases). V lost 1 base and J lost 10, with 17 bases in between. Germline CDR1 is SEHNR and CDR2 is FQNEAQ (reference sequence). CDR3 length equals 15 residues. CDR3 sequence: CASSLEGFGRSEQFF. In DNA, the CDR3 is TGTGCCAGCAGCTTAGAGGGTTTTGGGAGGAGCGAGCAGTTCTTC. Using reference TRBV7-9 and TRBJ2-1 for the parts outside the CDR3, the full variable domain is DTGVSQNPRHKITKRGQNVTFRCDPISEHNRLYWYRQTLGQGPEFLTYFQNEAQLEKSRLLSDRFSAERPKGSFSTLEIQRTEQGDSAMYLCASSLEGFGRSEQFFGPGTRLTVL.

The chain employs TRBV30 and TRBJ2-2, with D possibly matching TRBD2 (5 bases). This CDR3 has 15 residues. V was clipped by 0 bases and J by 4 bases, with 12 bases between them. The germline gives CDR1 GTSNPN, CDR2 SVGIG (reference sequence). The CDR3 nucleotides are TGTGCCTGGAGTGTACTGGACTGGACCACCGGGGAGCTGTTTTTT. Residues: CAWSVLDWTTGELFF.

The V and J genes are TRBV3-1 (or the pseudogene TRBV3-2) and TRBJ1-2, with D uncertain. V lost 8 bases to trimming and J lost 4 bases, with 20 bases between them. The CDR3 loop spans 15 amino acids. Germline V gene sequence: CDR1 LGHDT, CDR2 YNNKEL (reference sequence). CDR3 in amino acids: CASSSFDFVGYGYTF. The CDR3 nucleotides read TGTGCCAGCTCCTCTTTTGACTTTGTCGGCTATGGCTACACCTTC.

The sample holds a few counts of this clone. V is TRBV4-3 and J is TRBJ2-1, with D maybe TRBD2 (6 bases). This CDR3 has 16 residues. CDR1 LGHNA and CDR2 YSLEER come from the germline V gene. Trimming removed 0 bases from V and 4 bases from J, with 13 bases in between. CDR3 bases: TGCGCCAGCAGCCAAGAGCTAGCGAACACTTACAATGAGCAGTTCTTC. Translation: CASSQELANTYNEQFF.

This clone was picked up one time. This chain connects TRBV6-1 to TRBJ2-7; the D is unclear. The CDR3 contains 13 residues. The germline gives CDR1 MNHNS, CDR2 SASEGT. V was pared by 2 bases and J by 9 bases, with 14 bases between. CDR3 protein: CASSEYYGRMQYF. The CDR3 DNA reads TGTGCCAGCAGTGAATACTACGGTAGGATGCAGTACTTC.

The rearrangement links TRBV27 to TRBJ1-6, with TRBD1 matching over 11 bases. This CDR3 has 15 residues. Germline assignment: CDR1 MNHEY and CDR2 SMNVEV (reference sequence). V was pared by 7 bases and J by 6 bases, with 5 bases of the junction left unmatched. This CDR3 is CASTSGTGGNSPLHF. CDR3 DNA sequence: TGTGCCAGCACCTCTGGGACAGGGGGTAATTCACCCCTCCACTTT.

The chain employs TRBV10-2 and TRBJ2-1; 12 nucleotides line up with TRBD2. The V gene end was trimmed by 6 bases and the J gene end by 4 bases; junction bases not matched to a gene: 1. This CDR3 comprises 14 residues. The germline CDR1 and CDR2 sequences are WSHSY and SAAADI. DNA of the CDR3: TGCGCCAGCAGGACTAGCGGGAGTTACAATGAGCAGTTCTTC. The encoded protein is CASRTSGSYNEQFF.

J is TRBJ2-7 and V is TRBV27, with 7 positions matching TRBD2. After removal of 5 bases from V and 1 base from J, the junction contained 11 bases not matched to a gene. Looked up from germline, CDR1 is MNHEY and CDR2 is SMNVEV (reference sequence). This CDR3 is built from 16 residues. In nucleotides, the CDR3 is TGTGCCAGCAGTAGCCCCTCGGGGAGGGCTTCCTACGAGCAGTACTTC. Translated: CASSSPSGRASYEQYF.

The chain recombines TRBV28 with TRBJ2-7; D uncertain. This CDR3 is 13 amino acids long. V lost 5 bases to trimming and J lost 2 bases, with 10 bases between them. Germline CDR1 reads MDHEN; CDR2 reads SYDVKM. Here the CDR3 reads CASSLYTPYEQYF. The CDR3 DNA follows: TGTGCCAGCAGTCTCTATACGCCCTACGAGCAGTACTTC.

The rearrangement uses TRBV28 and TRBJ1-2; D perhaps matches TRBD1 (5 bases). The CDR3 sequence is 12 residues long. V shed 7 bases and J shed 7 bases, with 13 bases lying between them. Looked up from germline, CDR1 is MDHEN and CDR2 is SYDVKM. CDR3 nucleotides: TGTGCCAGCATTAGGGGAAAGGGTGGCTACACCTTC. Translation: CASIRGKGGYTF.

Here the CDR3 reads CASSFGLAGTEQFF. Written as DNA, the CDR3 is TGTGCCAGCAGCTTCGGACTAGCGGGAACTGAGCAGTTCTTC. The chain joins TRBV5-6 to TRBJ2-1; 12 positions agree with TRBD2. The ends lost 2 bases at V and 9 bases at J; junction bases unmatched: 3. CDR1 is SGHDT and CDR2 is YYEEEE in the germline V gene. The CDR3 has 14 amino acids.